Below are 25 T cell receptor beta chains sequenced from a single sample in a study of identical twins. A single record per CDR3 protein comes from TCRdb applying MiXCR to the 5' RACE reads. Counted here are roughly 570,000 distinct CDR3 sequences, 9.5% to 10% occurring once; the ten biggest clones make up more than 2.5%. These records were also assigned to another study, of yellow fever vaccine responses in identical twins.

Sample: PBMCs. The receptor source for this set is a woman younger than 35 in good health.

This clonotype has at least ten counts. V gene TRBV2 combines with J gene TRBJ2-3; D may be TRBD1 or TRBD2 (6 bases each). Trimming stripped 10 bases from V and 1 base from J, with 24 bases between. Germline V gene data show CDR1 as SNHLY and CDR2 as FYNNEI. The CDR3 length is 17 residues. CDR3 nucleotide sequence: TGTGCCAACACAGGAAAGGGGGGAAACGGCGGCACAGATACGCAGTATTTT. The encoded protein is CANTGKGGNGGTDTQYF.

This clonotype was observed a few times. CDR3 bases: TGTGCCAGCAGCCCAGCGAGAACTGAAGCTTTCTTT. Encoded protein: CASSPARTEAFF. This chain uses TRBV11-1 with TRBJ1-1; D not resolved. Germline assignment: CDR1 SGHAT and CDR2 FQDESV (reference sequence). Trimming took 5 bases from V and 5 from J, leaving 9 bases between them. The CDR3 runs to 12 residues.

At least ten counts were recorded for this clonotype. The gene calls are TRBV10-3 and TRBJ2-7; 9 nucleotides agree with TRBD1. Germline V gene data show CDR1 as ENHRY and CDR2 as SYGVKD. With V trimmed by 0 bases and J by 6 bases, 3 bases remained unmatched. The CDR3 runs to 14 residues. The CDR3 here is CAISESYRGLEQYF. The DNA of the CDR3 is TGTGCCATCAGTGAGTCATACAGGGGGCTCGAGCAGTACTTC.

This clonotype was counted many times. The CDR3 DNA is TGTGCCAGCAGCCAAGAGTCAGGGAGGAATGAGCAGTTCTTC. It translates to CASSQESGRNEQFF. The J gene is TRBJ2-1, the V gene TRBV4-2; D might be TRBD2 (6 bases). Germline loops: CDR1 LGHNA, CDR2 YNFKEQ. V lost 0 bases and J 7 bases, leaving 10 bases between the germline ends. CDR3 length equals 14 residues.

The chain carries TRBV7-6 and TRBJ2-7; 9 bases agree with TRBD1. Germline assignment: CDR1 SGHVS and CDR2 FNYEAQ. This CDR3 spans 14 amino acids. V trimming: 4 bases; J trimming: 6 bases; junction bases outside the gene matches: 7. CDR3 in amino acids: CASSSRDRDGEQYF. The CDR3 nucleotides are TGTGCCAGCAGCTCGCGGGACAGGGACGGCGAGCAGTACTTC.

The chain is built from TRBV10-3 and TRBJ2-2; D perhaps matches TRBD1 (5 bases). Germline CDR1 reads ENHRY; CDR2 reads SYGVKD. The CDR3 spans 14 residues. Between the trimmed V and J ends, which lost 3 bases and 6 bases, there was a span of 11 bases. CDR3 amino acids: CAISESRVAGELFF. The CDR3 DNA reads as TGTGCCATCAGTGAATCCAGGGTTGCCGGGGAGCTGTTTTTT.

The chain uses TRBV7-6 and TRBJ2-5; TRBD2 is a possible D gene (5 bases). Per germline, CDR1 SGHVS and CDR2 FNYEAQ. The CDR3 contains 14 residues. V was shortened by 3 bases and J by 5 bases, with 13 bases between the two germline ends. CDR3 DNA sequence: TGTGCCAGCAGCTTTTGGGCTAGCTCCGAGACCCAGTACTTC. It yields the protein CASSFWASSETQYF.

This clonotype occurred many times. The chain links TRBV20-1 to TRBJ2-1; TRBD2 aligns across 7 bases. Per germline, CDR1 DFQATT and CDR2 SNEGSKA (reference sequence). This CDR3 comprises 17 residues. V was clipped by 5 bases and J by 6 bases; unmatched bases: 19. CDR3 region: CSASPPSGPLASNEQFF. Written as DNA, the CDR3 is TGCAGTGCTTCTCCCCCCTCGGGACCACTAGCGTCCAATGAGCAGTTCTTC.

This clonotype was detected only a few times. CDR3 sequence reads: CASRPGGGEEAFF. The CDR3 DNA is TGTGCCAGCAGACCCGGGGGGGGGGAGGAAGCTTTCTTT. This chain uses TRBV12-3 or TRBV12-4 with TRBJ1-1, with TRBD1 as a possible D gene (5 bases). Trimming took 6 bases from V and 8 from J, leaving 16 bases between them. The CDR3 is 13 amino acids.

The rearrangement joins TRBV28 to TRBJ1-1; D might be TRBD1 (6 bases). Trimming cost V 2 bases and J 0 bases, with 10 bases left between them. Looked up from germline, CDR1 is MDHEN and CDR2 is SYDVKM. The CDR3 loop spans 15 amino acids. The CDR3 reads CASSLVNRVNTEAFF. CDR3 coding DNA: TGTGCCAGCAGTTTAGTCAACAGGGTGAACACTGAAGCTTTCTTT. Looking up the rest from reference TRBV28 and TRBJ1-1 gives the full variable domain: DVKVTQSSRYLVKRTGEKVFLECVQDMDHENMFWYRQDPGLGLRLIYFSYDVKMKEKGDIPEGYSVSREKKERFSLILESASTNQTSMYLCASSLVNRVNTEAFFGQGTRLTVV.

Ten or more counts support this clonotype. V and J are TRBV11-2 and TRBJ1-5; TRBD1 is a possible D gene (5 bases). CDR3 length equals 14 residues. V was trimmed by 3 bases and J by 7 bases, leaving 13 bases between them. From germline, CDR1 is SGHAT and CDR2 FQNNGV. The CDR3 region is CASSFGGIGQPQHF. The DNA for the CDR3 is TGTGCCAGCAGCTTTGGGGGGATAGGGCAGCCCCAGCATTTT.

The sample holds many counts of this clonotype. CDR3 bases: TGCGCCAGCAGCCAAGGATCAAACACCGGGGAGCTGTTTTTT. It encodes CASSQGSNTGELFF. This chain links TRBV5-1 with TRBJ2-2; no clear D. Germline lookup yields CDR1 SGHRS and CDR2 YFSETQ. The V end was cut by 4 bases, the J end by 2 bases, with 9 bases between. The CDR3 is 14 amino acids. Full variable domain (rest looked up from reference TRBV5-1 and TRBJ2-2): KAGVTQTPRYLIKTRGQQVTLSCSPISGHRSVSWYQQTPGQGLQFLFEYFSETQRNKGNFPGRFSGRQFSNSRSEMNVSTLELGDSALYLCASSQGSNTGELFFGEGSRLTVL.

This clonotype occurred a few times. The rearrangement joins TRBV28 to TRBJ1-2; 10 nucleotides align to TRBD1. The CDR3 extends over 17 amino acids. The germline V gene has CDR1 MDHEN and CDR2 SYDVKM. V dropped 3 bases and J dropped 8; count of bases not matched to a gene: 15. This chain's CDR3 is CASSFSPDGKTGGGYTF. The CDR3 coding sequence is TGTGCCAGCAGTTTTTCCCCGGACGGGAAGACAGGGGGCGGCTACACCTTC.

This clonotype has ten or more counts. CDR3 residues: CASSQNGRFYYMNTEAFF. CDR3 in DNA: TGTGCCAGCAGCCAGAATGGCAGGTTCTATTATATGAACACTGAAGCTTTCTTT. The chain is built from TRBV3-1 and TRBJ1-1; D remains unclear. V lost 3 bases and J lost 0, with 20 bases in between. The germline V gene encodes CDR1 LGHDT and CDR2 YNNKEL (reference sequence). The CDR3 sequence is 18 residues long.

The V and J genes are TRBV20-1 and TRBJ2-3; D is tentatively TRBD1 or TRBD2 (5 bases each). V shed 6 bases and J shed 3 bases, with 19 bases lying between them. CDR1 is DFQATT, CDR2 SNEGSKA, per germline (reference sequence). The CDR3 runs to 15 residues. This CDR3 reads CSAETPGRPTDTQYF. Written as DNA, the CDR3 is TGCAGTGCAGAGACCCCGGGACGACCAACAGATACGCAGTATTTT.

This clonotype was detected many times. The V gene is TRBV9, the J gene TRBJ2-7; D could derive from TRBD1 or TRBD2 (5 bases each). V was cut by 0 bases and J by 2 bases, with 9 bases left in between. The CDR3 runs 14 residues. CDR1 is SGDLS and CDR2 is YYNGEE in the germline V gene. CDR3 protein: CASSVGGTPYEQYF. The CDR3 DNA sequence: TGTGCCAGCAGCGTAGGGGGGACCCCCTACGAGCAGTACTTC.

The sample holds a few counts of this clonotype. The genes are TRBV6-2 or TRBV6-3 and TRBJ2-7; TRBD1 is a possible D gene (6 bases). CDR3 size: 17 residues. Trimming took 2 bases from V and 2 from J, leaving 19 bases between them. In germline, CDR1 is MNHEY, CDR2 SVGEGT. The CDR3 protein is CASSYAEPPGHTYEQYF. CDR3 bases: TGTGCCAGCAGTTACGCAGAACCCCCGGGACACACCTACGAGCAGTACTTC.

The sample holds a few counts of this clonotype. The V gene is TRBV20-1, the J gene TRBJ2-2; 8 bases align to TRBD1. The CDR3 runs to 14 residues. V shed 6 bases and J 4 bases; nucleotides not matched to a gene: 7. Germline V gene lookup returns CDR1 DFQATT and CDR2 SNEGSKA (reference sequence). The CDR3 DNA reads TGCAGTGCAAGTCGGACAGGGCGCACCGGGGAGCTGTTTTTT. This gives the protein CSASRTGRTGELFF.

This clonotype has ten or more counts. The rearrangement joins TRBV20-1 to TRBJ2-7; 8 bases map to TRBD2. Germline V gene sequence: CDR1 DFQATT, CDR2 SNEGSKA (reference sequence). This CDR3 is built from 14 residues. The CDR3 protein is CSTYPGLGLYEQYF. For the CDR3, the DNA is TGCAGCACCTACCCGGGACTAGGGCTTTACGAGCAGTACTTC.

This clonotype was found many times. The chain carries TRBV15 and TRBJ2-2; no clear D. The CDR3 contains 14 residues. Germline V CDR1 and CDR2: LNHNV, YYDKDF (reference sequence). Trimming took off 0 bases at V and 10 bases at J, with 12 bases between the two ends. CDR3 in amino acids: CATSREETPAELFF. The CDR3, as DNA: TGTGCCACCAGCAGAGAGGAAACACCGGCGGAGCTGTTTTTT.

This clonotype has just a few counts. The CDR3 nucleotides are TGTGCCAGCTTCACTAGCACTATCTACAATGAGCAGTTCTTC. As protein: CASFTSTIYNEQFF. This chain connects TRBV6-1 to TRBJ2-1, with D perhaps matching TRBD2 (6 bases). The germline V gene encodes CDR1 MNHNS and CDR2 SASEGT. V lost 8 bases to trimming and J lost 3 bases, with 14 bases between them. The CDR3 runs to 14 residues.

V usage is TRBV5-1 and J usage is TRBJ2-1; D remains unclear. V shed 4 bases and J shed 5 bases, with 13 bases lying between them. Looked up from germline, CDR1 is SGHRS and CDR2 is YFSETQ. This CDR3 comprises 14 residues. CDR3 coding DNA: TGCGCCAGCAGCAGCATAGGACGGCACAATGAGCAGTTCTTC. It specifies CASSSIGRHNEQFF. The variable domain in full, with the rest retrieved from reference TRBV5-1 and TRBJ2-1, is KAGVTQTPRYLIKTRGQQVTLSCSPISGHRSVSWYQQTPGQGLQFLFEYFSETQRNKGNFPGRFSGRQFSNSRSEMNVSTLELGDSALYLCASSSIGRHNEQFFGPGTRLTVL.

The rearrangement uses TRBV15 and TRBJ2-7; 9 bases map to TRBD1. The CDR3 has 20 residues. Germline CDR1 and CDR2: LNHNV and YYDKDF (reference sequence). Trimming cost V 3 bases and J 5 bases; bases outside gene matches: 23. The CDR3 sequence: CATSSLKGEDRGDFLDEQYF. The CDR3 DNA reads as TGTGCCACCAGCAGCCTCAAGGGAGAGGACAGGGGTGATTTTTTGGACGAGCAGTACTTC.

This clonotype was picked up a small number of times. The chain uses TRBV9 and TRBJ2-7, with 9 bases fitting TRBD1. There are 14 residues in the CDR3. Germline-derived CDR1 and CDR2 are SGDLS and YYNGEE. The V segment lost 2 bases and the J segment 3 bases; nucleotides outside the gene matches: 3. The CDR3 DNA reads TGTGCCAGCAGCGTCGCGGACAGGGGCTACGAGCAGTACTTC. It encodes CASSVADRGYEQYF.

In this sample, this clonotype turned up many times. CDR3 residues: CASSPWGSGTTDTQYF. CDR3 coding DNA: TGTGCCAGCAGCCCTTGGGGGAGCGGAACCACAGATACGCAGTATTTT. This sequence joins TRBV11-2 and TRBJ2-3; either TRBD1 or TRBD2 may supply D (5 bases each). Trimming removed 5 bases at V and 2 bases at J, with 17 bases between. This CDR3 spans 16 amino acids. Germline CDR1 is SGHAT and CDR2 is FQNNGV.